Listed below are T cell receptor beta chains from one sample, sequenced in a study of response to subunit inactivated influenza vaccine. TCRdb recomputed calls from the RT-PCR reads with MiXCR, one row per CDR3 protein. The sample carries roughly 190,000 distinct CDR3 sequences, around 14% recorded once. Sequenced here: CD8+ T cells sorted from PBMCs, sampled around 5 days after vaccination. Receptors originate from a man in his fifties or sixties who received an inactivated influenza vaccine. Both conserved end residues are part of each CDR3. Fields, in order: clone size, J gene, D gene, V gene, CDR3 protein, CDR3 DNA. A D gene is named only where the DNA matches it firmly. A row's size may be missing; if present it is once, few, many or a size class.

few TRBJ2-7 TRBD1 TRBV4-1 CASSPPGQPYEQYF TGCGCCAGCAGCCCCCCGGGACAGCCTTACGAGCAGTACTTC
- TRBJ2-7 TRBD2 TRBV7-9 CASSPGLVGSGTGEQYF TGTGCCAGCAGTCCAGGTTTAGTGGGTAGCGGGACCGGGGAGCAGTACTTC
- TRBJ2-7 TRBD1 TRBV5-1 CASSLAADRGTEQYF TGCGCCAGCAGCTTGGCCGCGGACAGGGGGACCGAGCAGTACTTC
many TRBJ2-7 - TRBV12-3/TRBV12-4 CASSARDTYEQYF TGTGCCAGCAGTGCCCGGGACACCTACGAGCAGTACTTC
few TRBJ2-3 - TRBV12-3/TRBV12-4 CASSQTTSSTDTQYF TGTGCCAGCAGTCAGACAACTTCTAGCACAGATACGCAGTATTTT
many TRBJ2-1 - TRBV29-1 CSVEDLETYNEQFF TGCAGCGTTGAAGATCTAGAAACCTACAATGAGCAGTTCTTC
- TRBJ2-6 - TRBV29-1 CSVDLVGDSGANVLTF TGCAGCGTTGATTTAGTGGGCGACTCTGGGGCCAACGTCCTGACTTTC
many TRBJ2-2 - TRBV12-3/TRBV12-4 CADRPGATGELFF TGTGCCGACCGCCCAGGGGCCACCGGGGAGCTGTTTTTT
few TRBJ2-2 TRBD2 TRBV7-8 CASSSGASELFF TGTGCCAGCAGCAGCGGGGCCTCGGAGCTGTTTTTT
- TRBJ2-5 - TRBV7-7 CASSLSAQAGETQYF TGTGCTAGCAGCTTATCAGCTCAAGCTGGAGAGACCCAGTACTTC
many TRBJ2-2 TRBD1 TRBV29-1 CSVRTGPSGELFF TGCAGCGTCCGGACAGGGCCGAGCGGGGAGCTGTTTTTT
many TRBJ2-3 TRBD1 TRBV10-3 CAISDKDRDGGDTQYF TGTGCCATCAGTGATAAGGACAGGGATGGTGGAGATACGCAGTATTTT
few TRBJ2-7 - TRBV5-6 CASSLGTYTYEQYF TGTGCCAGCAGCTTGGGGACTTATACCTACGAGCAGTACTTC
- TRBJ2-2 - TRBV6-1 CASSFALWRDRPGELFF TGTGCCAGCAGCTTCGCCCTTTGGCGCGACCGCCCCGGGGAGCTGTTTTTT
few TRBJ1-5 - TRBV20-1 CSARDRVGYQPQHF TGCAGTGCTAGAGATCGAGTGGGCTATCAGCCCCAGCATTTT
- TRBJ2-3 TRBD2 TRBV6-5 CASTWAGGTDTQYF TGTGCCAGCACTTGGGCGGGGGGCACAGATACGCAGTATTTT
- TRBJ1-5 - TRBV21-1 CASLAKKGDSSNQPQHF TGTGCCAGCCTTGCAAAGAAGGGGGACAGCAGCAATCAGCCCCAGCATTTT
few TRBJ2-2 TRBD1 TRBV4-3 CASSQEGLGRQGNTGELFF TGCGCCAGCAGCCAAGAAGGTTTAGGAAGACAGGGAAACACCGGGGAGCTGTTTTTT
few TRBJ2-7 TRBD1 TRBV5-1 CASSLLTGGFYEQYF TGCGCCAGCAGCTTGCTGACAGGGGGCTTCTACGAGCAGTACTTC
- TRBJ2-1 TRBD2 TRBV13 CASSLERGGAHNEQFF TGTGCCAGCAGCCTAGAGCGCGGGGGGGCGCACAATGAGCAGTTCTTC
- TRBJ2-1 TRBD2 TRBV7-9 CASSPHSGSRNEQFF TGTGCCAGCAGCCCCCATAGCGGGAGTAGGAATGAGCAGTTCTTC
many TRBJ2-7 TRBD1 TRBV20-1 CSARTGTTSYEQYF TGCAGTGCAAGGACAGGGACCACCTCCTACGAGCAGTACTTC
few TRBJ2-1 - TRBV4-3 CASGPRPYNEQFF TGCGCCAGCGGTCCCAGGCCGTACAATGAGCAGTTCTTC
few TRBJ2-5 - TRBV29-1 CSGWLDYQETQYF TGCAGCGGGTGGCTGGATTACCAAGAGACCCAGTACTTC
few TRBJ2-1 TRBD1 TRBV11-2 CASSLLLQTGGAHNEQFF TGTGCCAGCAGCTTATTACTCCAGACAGGGGGCGCCCACAATGAGCAGTTCTTC
few TRBJ2-2 TRBD1 TRBV6-1 CASGTGNTGELFF TGTGCCAGCGGGACAGGGAACACCGGGGAGCTGTTTTTT
- TRBJ2-1 - TRBV10-1 CASSDTGNEQFF TGCGCCAGCAGTGATACTGGGAATGAGCAGTTCTTC
few TRBJ2-5 TRBD2 TRBV29-1 CSVSRGGSPRETQYF TGCAGCGTTTCTCGCGGGGGGTCCCCCAGGGAGACCCAGTACTTC
few TRBJ1-1 - TRBV2 CASSERRRTLTNTEAFF TGTGCCAGCAGTGAGAGAAGGCGGACGCTGACGAACACTGAAGCTTTCTTT
few TRBJ2-1 - TRBV24-1 CATSDTQARNEQFF TGTGCCACCAGTGATACCCAGGCCAGAAATGAGCAGTTCTTC
few TRBJ2-3 TRBD1 TRBV28 CASSFALGQGATDTQYF TGTGCCAGCAGTTTCGCCCTGGGACAGGGTGCAACAGATACGCAGTATTTT
few TRBJ2-2 TRBD2 TRBV4-3 CASSHTLAVNTGELFF TGCGCCAGCAGCCACACCCTAGCGGTGAACACCGGGGAGCTGTTTTTT
few TRBJ2-3 TRBD2 TRBV5-8 CASSGTSGREFTDTQYF TGTGCCAGCTCAGGGACTAGCGGGAGAGAATTCACAGATACGCAGTATTTT
medium-sized TRBJ2-7 TRBD1 TRBV29-1 CSAGGGQGSEQYF TGCAGCGCCGGTGGGGGACAGGGCTCCGAGCAGTACTTC
few TRBJ2-1 - TRBV28 CASSPEAREQFF TGTGCCAGCAGCCCGGAGGCCCGTGAGCAGTTCTTC
many TRBJ2-2 TRBD2 TRBV30 CAWAPSGYGELFF TGTGCCTGGGCGCCTAGCGGGTACGGGGAGCTGTTTTTT
few TRBJ1-2 TRBD1 TRBV7-2 CASSEGSGTGVNYGYTF TGTGCCAGCAGCGAGGGCTCTGGGACAGGGGTTAACTATGGCTACACCTTC
few TRBJ2-1 - TRBV6-5 CASSYSGLGGQFF TGTGCCAGCAGTTACTCAGGGTTAGGGGGGCAGTTCTTC
few TRBJ2-7 - TRBV20-1 CSARGRRTYEQYF TGCAGTGCTAGAGGCAGGCGGACCTACGAGCAGTACTTC
- TRBJ2-1 - TRBV4-1 CASSLLTTGYEQFF TGCGCCAGCAGCCTCCTTACCACAGGGTATGAGCAGTTCTTC
few TRBJ2-7 TRBD2 TRBV4-1 CASSQHLLAGGLREQYF TGCGCCAGCAGCCAACATCTACTAGCGGGGGGGCTAAGAGAGCAGTACTTC
few TRBJ1-3 - TRBV4-3 CASSPSERVGNTIYF TGCGCCAGCAGCCCAAGCGAGAGGGTTGGGAACACCATATATTTT
few TRBJ2-7 TRBD2 TRBV28 CASSLRLAPGGYEQYF TGTGCCAGCAGTCTCCGGCTAGCACCGGGAGGGTACGAGCAGTACTTC
few TRBJ2-7 - TRBV7-9 CASSFGPSGEQYF TGTGCCAGCAGCTTTGGTCCGTCAGGAGAGCAGTACTTC
few TRBJ2-7 TRBD1 TRBV10-3 CAISGTGTYEQYF TGTGCCATCAGCGGGACAGGAACCTACGAGCAGTACTTC
few TRBJ2-3 TRBD1 TRBV28 CASSLATIAGTGDADTQYF TGTGCCAGCAGTTTAGCCACAATCGCCGGGACAGGGGACGCAGATACGCAGTATTTT